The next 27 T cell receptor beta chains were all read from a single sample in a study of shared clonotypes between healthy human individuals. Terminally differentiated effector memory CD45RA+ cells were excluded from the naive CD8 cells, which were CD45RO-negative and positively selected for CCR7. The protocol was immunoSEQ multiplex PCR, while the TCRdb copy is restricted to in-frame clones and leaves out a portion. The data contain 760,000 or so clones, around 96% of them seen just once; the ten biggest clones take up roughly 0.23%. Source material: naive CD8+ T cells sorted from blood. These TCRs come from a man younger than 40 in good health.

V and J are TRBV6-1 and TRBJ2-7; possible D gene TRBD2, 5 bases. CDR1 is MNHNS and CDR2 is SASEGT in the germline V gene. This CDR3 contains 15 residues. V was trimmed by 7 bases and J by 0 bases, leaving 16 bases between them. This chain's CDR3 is CASKWAAESSYEQYF. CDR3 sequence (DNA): TGTGCCAGCAAATGGGCAGCGGAAAGCTCCTACGAGCAGTACTTC.

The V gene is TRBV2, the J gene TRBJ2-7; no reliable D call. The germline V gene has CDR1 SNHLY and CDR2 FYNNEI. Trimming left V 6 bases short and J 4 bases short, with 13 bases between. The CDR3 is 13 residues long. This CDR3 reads CASSESTTYEQYF. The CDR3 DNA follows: TGTGCCAGCAGCGAAAGTACGACTTACGAGCAGTACTTC.

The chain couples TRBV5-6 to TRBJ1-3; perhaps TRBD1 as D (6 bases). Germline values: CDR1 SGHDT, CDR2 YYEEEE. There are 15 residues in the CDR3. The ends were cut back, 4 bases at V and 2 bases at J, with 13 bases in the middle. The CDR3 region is CASSGGPLAGNTIYF. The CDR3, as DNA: TGTGCCAGCAGCGGGGGGCCTCTTGCTGGAAACACCATATATTTT.

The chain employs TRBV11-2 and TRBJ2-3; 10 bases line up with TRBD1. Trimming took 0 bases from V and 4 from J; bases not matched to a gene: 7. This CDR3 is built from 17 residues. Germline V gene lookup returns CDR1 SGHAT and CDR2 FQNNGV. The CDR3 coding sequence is TGTGCCAGCAGCTTAGAGATAGGGACAGGGGTTGCAGATACGCAGTATTTT. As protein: CASSLEIGTGVADTQYF.

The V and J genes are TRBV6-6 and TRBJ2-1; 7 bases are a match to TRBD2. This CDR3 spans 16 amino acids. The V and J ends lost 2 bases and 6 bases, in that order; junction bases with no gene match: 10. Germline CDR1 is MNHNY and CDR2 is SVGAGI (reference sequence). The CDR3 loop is CASSYGLAGASNEQFF. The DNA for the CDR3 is TGTGCCAGCAGTTACGGTTTGGCGGGAGCATCCAATGAGCAGTTCTTC.

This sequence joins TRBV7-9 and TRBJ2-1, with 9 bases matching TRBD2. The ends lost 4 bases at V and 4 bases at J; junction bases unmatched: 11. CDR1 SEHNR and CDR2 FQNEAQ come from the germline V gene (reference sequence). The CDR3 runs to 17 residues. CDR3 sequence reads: CASSSLAAGGQYNEQFF. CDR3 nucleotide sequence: TGTGCCAGCAGCTCCCTAGCGGCGGGAGGGCAATACAATGAGCAGTTCTTC.

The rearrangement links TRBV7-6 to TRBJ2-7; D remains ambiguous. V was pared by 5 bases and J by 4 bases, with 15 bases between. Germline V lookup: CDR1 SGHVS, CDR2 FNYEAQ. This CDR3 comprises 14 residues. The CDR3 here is CASSAVQRKYEQYF. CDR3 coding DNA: TGTGCCAGCAGCGCTGTACAGAGGAAATACGAGCAGTACTTC.

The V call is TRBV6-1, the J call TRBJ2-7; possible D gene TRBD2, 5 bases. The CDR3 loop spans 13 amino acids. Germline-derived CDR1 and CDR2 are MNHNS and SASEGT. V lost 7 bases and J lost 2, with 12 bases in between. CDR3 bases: TGTGCCAGCAAGAGGGTAGCCGCCTACGAGCAGTACTTC. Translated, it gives CASKRVAAYEQYF.

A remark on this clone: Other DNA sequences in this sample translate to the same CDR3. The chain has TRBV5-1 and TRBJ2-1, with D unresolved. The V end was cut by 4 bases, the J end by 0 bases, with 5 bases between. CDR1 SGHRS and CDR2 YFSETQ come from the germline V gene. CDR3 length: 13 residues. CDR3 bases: TGCGCCAGCAGCCTAAGCTCCTACAATGAGCAGTTCTTC. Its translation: CASSLSSYNEQFF.

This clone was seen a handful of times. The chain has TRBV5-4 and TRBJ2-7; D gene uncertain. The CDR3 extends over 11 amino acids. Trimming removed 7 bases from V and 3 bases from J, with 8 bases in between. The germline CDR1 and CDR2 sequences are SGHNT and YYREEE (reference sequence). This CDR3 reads CASGPSYEQYF. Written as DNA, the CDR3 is TGTGCCAGCGGCCCTAGCTACGAGCAGTACTTC.

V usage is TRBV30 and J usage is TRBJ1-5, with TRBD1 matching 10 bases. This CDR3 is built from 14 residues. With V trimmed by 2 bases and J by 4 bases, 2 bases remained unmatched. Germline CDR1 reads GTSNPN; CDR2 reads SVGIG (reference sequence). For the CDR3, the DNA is TGTGCCTGGAGTCTGGGACAGGGGAATCAGCCCCAGCATTTT. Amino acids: CAWSLGQGNQPQHF.

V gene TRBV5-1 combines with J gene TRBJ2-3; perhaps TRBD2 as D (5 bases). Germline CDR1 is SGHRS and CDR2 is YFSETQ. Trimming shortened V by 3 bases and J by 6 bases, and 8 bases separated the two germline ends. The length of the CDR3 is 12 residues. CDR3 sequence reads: CASSWGADTQYF. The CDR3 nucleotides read TGCGCCAGCAGCTGGGGAGCTGATACGCAGTATTTT.

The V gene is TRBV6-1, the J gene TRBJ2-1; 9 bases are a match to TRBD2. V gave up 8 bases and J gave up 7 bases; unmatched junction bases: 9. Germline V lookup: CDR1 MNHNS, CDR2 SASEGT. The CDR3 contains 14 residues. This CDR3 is CASGKGLAFNEQFF. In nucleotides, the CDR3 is TGTGCCAGCGGAAAGGGACTAGCTTTTAATGAGCAGTTCTTC.

The CDR3: CASSLVGGGGYTF. For the CDR3, the DNA is TGTGCCAGCAGTTTGGTGGGGGGAGGGGGCTACACCTTC. The chain carries TRBV27 and TRBJ1-2; TRBD1 is a possible D gene (5 bases). The CDR3 has 13 amino acids. V shed 3 bases and J shed 8 bases, with 13 bases lying between them. From germline, CDR1 is MNHEY and CDR2 SMNVEV (reference sequence).

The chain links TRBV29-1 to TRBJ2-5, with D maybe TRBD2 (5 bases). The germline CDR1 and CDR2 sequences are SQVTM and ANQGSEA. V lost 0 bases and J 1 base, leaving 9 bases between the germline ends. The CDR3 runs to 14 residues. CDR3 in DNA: TGCAGCGTTGAAGATGGAGGATTCCAAGAGACCCAGTACTTC. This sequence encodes CSVEDGGFQETQYF.

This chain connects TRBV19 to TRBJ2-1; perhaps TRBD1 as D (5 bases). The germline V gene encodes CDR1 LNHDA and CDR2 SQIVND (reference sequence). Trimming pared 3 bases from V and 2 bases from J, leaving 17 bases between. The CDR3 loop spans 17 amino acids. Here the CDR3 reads CASSILSPRGPYNEQFF. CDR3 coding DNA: TGTGCCAGTAGTATCCTGTCCCCAAGGGGTCCCTACAATGAGCAGTTCTTC.

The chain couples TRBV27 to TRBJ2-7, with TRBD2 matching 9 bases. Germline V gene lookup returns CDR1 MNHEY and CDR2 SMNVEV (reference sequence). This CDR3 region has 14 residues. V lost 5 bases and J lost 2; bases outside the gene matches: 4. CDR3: CASSRAGGTYEQYF. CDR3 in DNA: TGTGCCAGCAGTCGAGCGGGAGGTACCTACGAGCAGTACTTC.

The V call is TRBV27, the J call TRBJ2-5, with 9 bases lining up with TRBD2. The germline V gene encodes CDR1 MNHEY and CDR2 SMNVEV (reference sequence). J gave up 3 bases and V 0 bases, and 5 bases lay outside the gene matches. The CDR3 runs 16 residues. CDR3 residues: CASSLSGGRGKETQYF. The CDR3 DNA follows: TGTGCCAGCAGTTTATCGGGCGGGAGGGGGAAAGAGACCCAGTACTTC.

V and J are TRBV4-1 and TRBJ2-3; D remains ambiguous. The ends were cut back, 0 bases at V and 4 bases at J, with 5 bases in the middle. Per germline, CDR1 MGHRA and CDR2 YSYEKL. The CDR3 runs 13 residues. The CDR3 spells CASSQDGPDTQYF. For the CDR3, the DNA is TGCGCCAGCAGCCAAGATGGGCCAGATACGCAGTATTTT.

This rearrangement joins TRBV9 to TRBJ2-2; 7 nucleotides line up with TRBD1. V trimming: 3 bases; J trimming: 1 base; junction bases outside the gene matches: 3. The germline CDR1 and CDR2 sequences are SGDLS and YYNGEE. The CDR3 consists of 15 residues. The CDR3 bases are TGTGCCAGCAGCGCGGGACAGTTGAACACCGGGGAGCTGTTTTTT. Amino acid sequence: CASSAGQLNTGELFF.

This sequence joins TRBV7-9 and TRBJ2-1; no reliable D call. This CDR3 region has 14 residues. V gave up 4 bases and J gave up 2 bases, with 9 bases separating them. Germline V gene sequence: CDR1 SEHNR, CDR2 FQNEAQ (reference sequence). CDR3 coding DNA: TGTGCCAGCAGCTCCCCCCAGGCCTACAATGAGCAGTTCTTC. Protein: CASSSPQAYNEQFF.

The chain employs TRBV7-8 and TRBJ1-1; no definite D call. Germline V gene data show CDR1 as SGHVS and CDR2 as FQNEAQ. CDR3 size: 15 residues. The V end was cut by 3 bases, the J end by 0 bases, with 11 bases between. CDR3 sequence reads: CASSFGVYVNTEAFF. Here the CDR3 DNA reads TGTGCCAGCAGCTTCGGGGTCTACGTGAACACTGAAGCTTTCTTT.

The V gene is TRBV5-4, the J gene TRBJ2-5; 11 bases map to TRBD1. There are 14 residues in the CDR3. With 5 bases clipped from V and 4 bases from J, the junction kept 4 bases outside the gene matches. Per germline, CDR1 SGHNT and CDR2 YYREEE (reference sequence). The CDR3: CASREGQGGETQYF. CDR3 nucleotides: TGTGCCAGCAGGGAGGGACAGGGGGGAGAGACCCAGTACTTC.

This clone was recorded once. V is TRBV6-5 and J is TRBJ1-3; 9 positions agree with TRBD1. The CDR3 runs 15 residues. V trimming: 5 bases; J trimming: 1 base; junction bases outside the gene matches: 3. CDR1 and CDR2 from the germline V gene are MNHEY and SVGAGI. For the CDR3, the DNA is TGTGCCAGCAGTCCGGGACAGGGATCTGGAAACACCATATATTTT. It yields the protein CASSPGQGSGNTIYF.

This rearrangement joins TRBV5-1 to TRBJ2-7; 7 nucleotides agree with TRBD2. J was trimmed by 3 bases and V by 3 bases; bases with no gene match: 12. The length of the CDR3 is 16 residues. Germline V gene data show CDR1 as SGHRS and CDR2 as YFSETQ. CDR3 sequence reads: CASSSHYIAGDYEQYF. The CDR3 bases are TGCGCCAGCAGCTCCCATTATATTGCGGGAGACTACGAGCAGTACTTC. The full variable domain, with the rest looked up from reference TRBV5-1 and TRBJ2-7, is KAGVTQTPRYLIKTRGQQVTLSCSPISGHRSVSWYQQTPGQGLQFLFEYFSETQRNKGNFPGRFSGRQFSNSRSEMNVSTLELGDSALYLCASSSHYIAGDYEQYFGPGTRLTVT.

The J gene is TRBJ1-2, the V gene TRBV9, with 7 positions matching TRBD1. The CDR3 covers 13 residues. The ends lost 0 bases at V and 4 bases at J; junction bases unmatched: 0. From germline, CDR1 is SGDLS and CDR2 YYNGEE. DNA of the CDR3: TGTGCCAGCAGCGTAGACAGGGGCTATGGCTACACCTTC. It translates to CASSVDRGYGYTF.

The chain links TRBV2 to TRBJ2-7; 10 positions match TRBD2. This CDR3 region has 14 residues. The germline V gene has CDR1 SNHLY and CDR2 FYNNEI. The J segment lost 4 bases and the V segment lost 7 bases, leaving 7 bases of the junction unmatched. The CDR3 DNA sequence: TGTGCCAGCATGGAATGGACTAGCGGTTACGAGCAGTACTTC. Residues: CASMEWTSGYEQYF.